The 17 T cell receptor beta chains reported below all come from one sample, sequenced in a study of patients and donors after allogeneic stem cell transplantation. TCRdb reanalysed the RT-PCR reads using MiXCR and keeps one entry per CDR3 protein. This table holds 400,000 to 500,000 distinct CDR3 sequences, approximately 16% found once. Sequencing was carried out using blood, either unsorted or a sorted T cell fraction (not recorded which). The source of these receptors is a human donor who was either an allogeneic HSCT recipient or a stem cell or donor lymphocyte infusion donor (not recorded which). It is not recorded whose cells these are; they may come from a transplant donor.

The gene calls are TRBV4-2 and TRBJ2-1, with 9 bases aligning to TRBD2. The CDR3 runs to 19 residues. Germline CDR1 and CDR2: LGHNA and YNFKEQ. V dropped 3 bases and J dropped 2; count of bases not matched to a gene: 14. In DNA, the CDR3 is TGTGCCAGCAGCCACGCAACTAAGAGCGGGAGGTCTACCTACAATGAGCAGTTCTTC. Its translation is CASSHATKSGRSTYNEQFF.

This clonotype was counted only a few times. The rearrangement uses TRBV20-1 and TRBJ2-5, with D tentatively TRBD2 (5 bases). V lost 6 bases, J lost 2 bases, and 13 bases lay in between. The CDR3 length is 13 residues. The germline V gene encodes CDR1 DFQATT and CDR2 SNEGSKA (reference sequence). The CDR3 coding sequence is TGCAGTGCAGAGAGCGGATTTCAAGAGACCCAGTACTTC. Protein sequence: CSAESGFQETQYF.

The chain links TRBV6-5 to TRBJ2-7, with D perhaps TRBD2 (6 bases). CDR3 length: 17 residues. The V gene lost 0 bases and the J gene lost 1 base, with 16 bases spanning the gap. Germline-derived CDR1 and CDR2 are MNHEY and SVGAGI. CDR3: CASSYSIHTGASYEQYF. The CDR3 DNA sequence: TGTGCCAGCAGTTACTCGATACACACGGGAGCTTCCTACGAGCAGTACTTC.

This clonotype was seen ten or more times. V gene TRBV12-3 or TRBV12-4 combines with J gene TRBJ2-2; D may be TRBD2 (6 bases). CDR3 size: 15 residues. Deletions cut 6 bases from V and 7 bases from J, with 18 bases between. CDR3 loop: CASRIGSISGGELFF. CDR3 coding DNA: TGTGCCAGCAGAATAGGGTCAATTAGCGGCGGGGAGCTGTTTTTT.

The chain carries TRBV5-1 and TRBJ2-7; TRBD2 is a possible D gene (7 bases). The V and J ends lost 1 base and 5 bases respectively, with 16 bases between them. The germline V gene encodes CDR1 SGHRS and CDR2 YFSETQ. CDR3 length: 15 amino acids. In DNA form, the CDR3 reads TGCGCCAGCAGCTTGAACGTGGGAGGGGGGAACGAGCAGTACTTC. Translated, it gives CASSLNVGGGNEQYF.

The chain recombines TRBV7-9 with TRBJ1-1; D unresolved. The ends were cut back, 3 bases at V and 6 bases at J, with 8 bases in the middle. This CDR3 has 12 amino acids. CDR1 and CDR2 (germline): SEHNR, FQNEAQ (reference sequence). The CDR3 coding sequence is TGTGCCAGCAGCTTCCCGGGAGCTGAAGCTTTCTTT. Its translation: CASSFPGAEAFF.

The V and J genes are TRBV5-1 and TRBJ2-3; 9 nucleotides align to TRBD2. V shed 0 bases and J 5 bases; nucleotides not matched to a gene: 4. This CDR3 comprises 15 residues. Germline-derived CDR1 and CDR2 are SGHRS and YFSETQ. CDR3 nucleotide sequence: TGCGCCAGCAGCTTGGTGCGGGAGGGACTAGATACGCAGTATTTT. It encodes CASSLVREGLDTQYF. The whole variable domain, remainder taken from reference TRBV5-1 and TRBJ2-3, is KAGVTQTPRYLIKTRGQQVTLSCSPISGHRSVSWYQQTPGQGLQFLFEYFSETQRNKGNFPGRFSGRQFSNSRSEMNVSTLELGDSALYLCASSLVREGLDTQYFGPGTRLTVL.

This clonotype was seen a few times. The CDR3 is CASSRQGDLYNEQFF. As DNA, the CDR3 is TGTGCCAGCAGCCGCCAGGGCGACCTCTACAATGAGCAGTTCTTC. The chain has TRBV11-2 and TRBJ2-1; D possibly corresponds to TRBD1 (5 bases). Per germline, CDR1 SGHAT and CDR2 FQNNGV. The length of the CDR3 is 15 residues. V lost 5 bases and J lost 3, with 14 bases in between.

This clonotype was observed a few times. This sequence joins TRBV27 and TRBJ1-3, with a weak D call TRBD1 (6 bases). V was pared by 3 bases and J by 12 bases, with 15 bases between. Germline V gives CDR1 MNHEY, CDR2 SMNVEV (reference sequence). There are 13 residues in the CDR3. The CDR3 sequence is CASSLRGGLNIYF. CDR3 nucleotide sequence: TGTGCCAGCAGTTTGAGAGGGGGGCTTAACATATATTTT.

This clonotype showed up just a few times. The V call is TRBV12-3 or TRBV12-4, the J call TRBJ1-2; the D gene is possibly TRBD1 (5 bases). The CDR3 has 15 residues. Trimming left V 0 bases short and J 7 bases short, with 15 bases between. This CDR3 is CASSLAEAGRLGYTF. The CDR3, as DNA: TGTGCCAGCAGTTTAGCGGAGGCAGGGAGGCTTGGCTACACCTTC.

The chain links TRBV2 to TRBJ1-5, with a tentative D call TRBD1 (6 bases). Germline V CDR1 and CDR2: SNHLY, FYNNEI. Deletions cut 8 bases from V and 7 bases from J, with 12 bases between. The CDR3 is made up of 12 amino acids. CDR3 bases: TGTGCCAGCGGAACAGGGAAACAGCCCCAGCATTTT. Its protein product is CASGTGKQPQHF.

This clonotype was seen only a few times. CDR3 loop: CASSSGLAGGWVDTQYF. The CDR3 region has the DNA TGTGCCAGCAGCTCGGGACTAGCGGGGGGTTGGGTAGATACGCAGTATTTT. The chain employs TRBV7-3 and TRBJ2-3; 15 bases match TRBD2. Germline-derived CDR1 and CDR2 are SGHTA and FQGTGA. The CDR3 totals 17 residues. V was pared by 4 bases and J by 5 bases, with 7 bases of the junction left unmatched.

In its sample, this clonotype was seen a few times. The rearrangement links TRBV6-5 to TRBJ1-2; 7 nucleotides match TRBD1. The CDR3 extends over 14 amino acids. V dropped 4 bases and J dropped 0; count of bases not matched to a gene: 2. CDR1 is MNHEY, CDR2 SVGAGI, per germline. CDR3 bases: TGTGCCAGCAGTTGGACAGGATCTAACTATGGCTACACCTTC. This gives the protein CASSWTGSNYGYTF.

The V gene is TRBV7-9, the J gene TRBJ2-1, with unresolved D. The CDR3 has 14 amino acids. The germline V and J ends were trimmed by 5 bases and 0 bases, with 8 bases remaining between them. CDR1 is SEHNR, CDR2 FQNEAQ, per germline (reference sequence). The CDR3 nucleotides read TGTGCCAGCAGCCGAGACCACTCCTACAATGAGCAGTTCTTC. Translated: CASSRDHSYNEQFF.

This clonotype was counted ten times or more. The CDR3 protein is CASSQDTSGSEETQYF. The CDR3 region has the DNA TGTGCCAGCAGCCAAGATACCAGCGGGAGTGAGGAGACCCAGTACTTC. V and J are TRBV4-2 and TRBJ2-5, with 8 bases that match TRBD2. The CDR3 covers 16 residues. Trimming at V came to 0 bases and at J to 5 bases, leaving 8 bases not matched to a gene. Germline CDR1 and CDR2: LGHNA and YNFKEQ.

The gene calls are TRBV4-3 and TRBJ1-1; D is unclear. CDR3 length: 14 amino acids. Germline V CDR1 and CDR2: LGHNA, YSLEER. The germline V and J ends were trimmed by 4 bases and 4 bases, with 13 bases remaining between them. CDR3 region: CASSRMGSGTEAFF. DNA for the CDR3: TGCGCCAGCAGCCGGATGGGGTCGGGCACTGAAGCTTTCTTT.

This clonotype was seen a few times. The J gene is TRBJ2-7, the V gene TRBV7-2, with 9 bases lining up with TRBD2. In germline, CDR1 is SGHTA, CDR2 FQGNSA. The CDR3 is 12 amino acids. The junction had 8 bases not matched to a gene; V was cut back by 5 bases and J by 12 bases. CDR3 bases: TGTGCCAGCAGCAGAGCGGGGGGAACCCGGTACTTC. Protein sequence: CASSRAGGTRYF.